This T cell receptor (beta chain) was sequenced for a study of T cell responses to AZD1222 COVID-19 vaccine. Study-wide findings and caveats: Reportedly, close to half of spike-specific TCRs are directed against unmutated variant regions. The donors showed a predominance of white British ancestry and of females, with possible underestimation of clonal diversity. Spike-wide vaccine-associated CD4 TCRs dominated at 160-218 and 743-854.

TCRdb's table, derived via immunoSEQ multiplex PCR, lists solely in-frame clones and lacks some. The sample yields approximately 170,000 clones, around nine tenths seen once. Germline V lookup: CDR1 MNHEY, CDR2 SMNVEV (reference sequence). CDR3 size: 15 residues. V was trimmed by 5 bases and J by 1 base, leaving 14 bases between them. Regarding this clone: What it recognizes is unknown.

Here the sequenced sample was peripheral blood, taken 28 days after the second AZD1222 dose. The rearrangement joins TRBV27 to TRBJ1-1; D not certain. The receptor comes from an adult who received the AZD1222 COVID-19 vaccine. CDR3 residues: CASSQTDSPNTEAFF. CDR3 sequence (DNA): TGTGCCAGCAGTCAGACGGATTCTCCGAACACTGAAGCTTTCTTT.